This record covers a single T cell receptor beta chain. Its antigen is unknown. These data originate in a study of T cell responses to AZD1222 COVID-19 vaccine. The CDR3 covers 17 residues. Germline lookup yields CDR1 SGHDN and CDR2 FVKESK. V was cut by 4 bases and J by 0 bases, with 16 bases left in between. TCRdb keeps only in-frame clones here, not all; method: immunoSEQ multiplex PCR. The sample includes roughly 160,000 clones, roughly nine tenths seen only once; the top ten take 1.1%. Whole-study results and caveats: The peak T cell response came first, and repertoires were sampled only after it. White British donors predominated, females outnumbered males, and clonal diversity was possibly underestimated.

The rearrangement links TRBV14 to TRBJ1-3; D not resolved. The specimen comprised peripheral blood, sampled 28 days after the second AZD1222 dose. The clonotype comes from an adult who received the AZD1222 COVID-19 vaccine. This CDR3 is CASSRGISSLSGNTIYF. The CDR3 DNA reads TGTGCCAGCAGCCGTGGGATCTCGTCCCTCTCTGGAAACACCATATATTTT. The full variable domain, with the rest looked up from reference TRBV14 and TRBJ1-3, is EAGVTQFPSHSVIEKGQTVTLRCDPISGHDNLYWYRRVMGKEIKFLLHFVKESKQDESGMPNNRFLAERTGGTYSTLKVQPAELEDSGVYFCASSRGISSLSGNTIYFGEGSWLTVV.